Listed below are T cell receptor beta chains from one sample, sequenced in a study of T cell responses to AZD1222 COVID-19 vaccine. Using immunoSEQ multiplex PCR, the repertoire was profiled, and TCRdb retains in-frame clones only, with some absent. The sample contains more than 140,000 clones, about 87% of which appear only once. The starting material was peripheral blood, obtained on day 0 of MenACWY control vaccination. These receptors all come from an adult in good health. Both conserved end residues are part of each CDR3. A D gene is named only where the DNA matches it firmly. The size entry is marked missing in some rows and otherwise reads once, few, many or a size class.

clone size,D gene,CDR3 length,V gene,J gene,CDR3 DNA,CDR3 protein
-,-,14,TRBV11-2,TRBJ2-1,TGTGCCAGCAGCTTAGGAGGGAGTGAGAATGAGCAGTTCTTC,CASSLGGSENEQFF
-,-,16,TRBV18,TRBJ2-2,TGTGCCAGCTCTCTTCAAAAAGGGTTTGACACCGGGGAGCTGTTTTTT,CASSLQKGFDTGELFF
-,TRBD1,19,TRBV11-3,TRBJ2-2,TGTGCCAGCAGCTTAGACGGGACAGGGGGCTGGATCGACACCGGGGAGCTGTTTTTT,CASSLDGTGGWIDTGELFF
-,-,13,TRBV28,TRBJ2-5,TGTGCCAGCACCCCCTATGGGGGAGAGACCCAGTACTTC,CASTPYGGETQYF
-,-,17,TRBV11-3,TRBJ2-2,TGTGCCAGCAGTTTTACTTCCGGGACGGGGATCACCGGGGAGCTGTTTTTT,CASSFTSGTGITGELFF
-,TRBD1,16,TRBV3-1/TRBV3-2,TRBJ1-2,TGTGCCAGCAGCCAAGAGTCCAGGGACAGGGGAGATGGCTACACCTTC,CASSQESRDRGDGYTF
-,TRBD2,13,TRBV29-1,TRBJ2-7,TGCAGCGCCTCGACTAGCGGAGCCTACGAGCAGTACTTC,CSASTSGAYEQYF
-,TRBD2,16,TRBV6-2/TRBV6-3,TRBJ2-2,TGTGCCAGCAGTTCTATAAAGCGGGGACCCACCGGGGAGCTGTTTTTT,CASSSIKRGPTGELFF
-,TRBD1,20,TRBV7-8,TRBJ1-1,TGTGCCAGCAGCTTACCCGCCCGTGGGGGGACAGGGCGACTGAACACTGAAGCTTTCTTT,CASSLPARGGTGRLNTEAFF
-,-,12,TRBV6-5,TRBJ1-1,TGTGCCAGCGGCTTTACGAACACTGAAGCTTTCTTT,CASGFTNTEAFF
-,-,13,TRBV7-2,TRBJ2-7,TGTGCCAGCAGCTCGTCTCTATGGTACGAGCAGTACTTC,CASSSSLWYEQYF
-,-,16,TRBV30,TRBJ1-1,TGTGCCTGGAGTGTACAAGGGGCGCTCGGGAACACTGAAGCTTTCTTT,CAWSVQGALGNTEAFF
-,-,13,TRBV2,TRBJ1-5,TGTGCCAGCGGCCGCAGCATTGGTCAGCCCCAGCATTTT,CASGRSIGQPQHF
-,-,13,TRBV11-2,TRBJ2-3,TGTGCCAGCAGCTCGCTAGAGGTGCATACGCAGTATTTT,CASSSLEVHTQYF
once,-,12,TRBV29-1,TRBJ1-1,TGCAGCGTTGGAAGGGCGAACACTGAAGCTTTCTTT,CSVGRANTEAFF
-,-,13,TRBV5-1,TRBJ1-1,TGCGCCAGCAGCTCGCGGACGGGGACTGAAGCTTTCTTT,CASSSRTGTEAFF
-,-,16,TRBV4-2,TRBJ2-2,TGTGCCAGCAGCCGAGAAGGACAGGGAGGGACCGGGGAGCTGTTTTTT,CASSREGQGGTGELFF
-,TRBD1,13,TRBV7-2,TRBJ1-1,TGTGCCAGCAGCTCCCACAGGGGGACTGAAGCTTTCTTT,CASSSHRGTEAFF
few,-,15,TRBV2,TRBJ2-2,TGTGCCAGCAGTGGTATGACCAAGAACGGCGGGGAGCTGTTTTTT,CASSGMTKNGGELFF
-,TRBD1,15,TRBV15,TRBJ1-1,TGTGCCACCAGCACCTACGGGACAGCGAACACTGAAGCTTTCTTT,CATSTYGTANTEAFF
-,-,15,TRBV11-2,TRBJ2-6,TGTGCCAGCAGCTTAGTGGGGCGTGGGGCCAACGTCCTGACTTTC,CASSLVGRGANVLTF
-,-,15,TRBV10-3,TRBJ2-1,TGTGCCATCAGTGAGACTAGAGTTTCCTACAATGAGCAGTTCTTC,CAISETRVSYNEQFF